This T cell receptor beta chain was sequenced in a study of blood T cell repertoires in COVID-19. Libraries were prepared by immunoSEQ multiplex PCR; TCRdb keeps only in-frame clonotypes and omits some of them. Of some 200,000 clones listed, around nine tenths are singletons. After removal of 2 bases from V and 10 bases from J, the junction contained 12 bases not matched to a gene. Germline V CDR1 and CDR2: SGHRS, YFSETQ. The CDR3 has 16 residues. Specimen: peripheral blood. This chain uses TRBV5-1 with TRBJ2-3; 11 bases match TRBD2. The receptor was isolated from a man aged 50 to 60 with acute or convalescent COVID-19. The CDR3 reads CASSLFRSGGDTSQYF. CDR3 bases: TGCGCCAGCAGCTTATTTCGTAGCGGGGGGGACACCTCGCAGTATTTT. The variable domain in full, completed from reference TRBV5-1 and TRBJ2-3, reads KAGVTQTPRYLIKTRGQQVTLSCSPISGHRSVSWYQQTPGQGLQFLFEYFSETQRNKGNFPGRFSGRQFSNSRSEMNVSTLELGDSALYLCASSLFRSGGDTSQYFGPGTRLTVL.